Listed here are 18 T cell receptor beta chains from one sample, sequenced in a study of T cell responses to AZD1222 COVID-19 vaccine (dated by TCRdb to the early 2020s). The sample's time point, from its label and the paper: about 28 days (+/-7) after the second vaccine dose. Library generation was performed with the immunoSEQ multiplex PCR assay. TCRdb holds this immuneACCESS table with in-frame rearrangements only. Some clones are missing; in checked studies, unresolved V genes explain under half, and the rest has no known cause. The sample table contains tens of thousands of clones; only one count was recorded for approximately 90% of them. Less than 6% of the sample rests with the top ten. The material was peripheral blood, obtained 28 days after the second AZD1222 dose. These receptors all stem from an adult who received the AZD1222 COVID-19 vaccine.

This clone came up once. V is TRBV7-3 and J is TRBJ2-2; perhaps TRBD2 as D (5 bases). The V gene's germline CDR1 is SGHTA and CDR2 FQGTGA. This CDR3 has 14 amino acids. Trimming pared 2 bases from V and 4 bases from J, leaving 8 bases between. The CDR3 region has the DNA TGTGCCAGCAGCTTACAAGGGAGCACCGGGGAGCTGTTTTTT. Translating gives CASSLQGSTGELFF.

This rearrangement joins TRBV28 to TRBJ1-5, with D possibly TRBD1 on 5 matching bases. CDR1 MDHEN and CDR2 SYDVKM come from the germline V gene. The ends were cut back, 8 bases at V and 4 bases at J, with 18 bases in the middle. CDR3 length: 15 residues. The CDR3 DNA reads TGTGCCAGCCAGAGTAGGGGCCCCACAAATCAGCCCCAGCATTTT. Translated: CASQSRGPTNQPQHF. Based on the CDR3 plus reference TRBV28 and TRBJ1-5, the full variable domain is DVKVTQSSRYLVKRTGEKVFLECVQDMDHENMFWYRQDPGLGLRLIYFSYDVKMKEKGDIPEGYSVSREKKERFSLILESASTNQTSMYLCASQSRGPTNQPQHFGDGTRLSIL.

The V call is TRBV20-1, the J call TRBJ2-5; D may be TRBD1 (6 bases). CDR3 length: 17 residues. Germline-derived CDR1 and CDR2 are DFQATT and SNEGSKA (reference sequence). Trimming took off 3 bases at V and 7 bases at J, with 27 bases between the two ends. The CDR3 here is CSASVSRRTATQGTQYF. The CDR3 bases are TGCAGTGCTAGTGTATCCCGCCGGACAGCCACACAGGGGACCCAGTACTTC.

This clone was detected once. The CDR3 loop reads CASSPMGGRSYGYTF. The DNA of the CDR3 is TGTGCCAGCAGCCCCATGGGGGGGCGATCATATGGCTACACCTTC. V and J are TRBV28 and TRBJ1-2, with a tentative D call TRBD1 (6 bases). Germline V CDR1 and CDR2: MDHEN, SYDVKM. The CDR3 length is 15 residues. V lost 6 bases to trimming and J lost 5 bases, with 19 bases between them.

V and J are TRBV30 and TRBJ1-5; 8 bases are shared with TRBD1. Germline V gene lookup returns CDR1 GTSNPN and CDR2 SVGIG (reference sequence). After removal of 5 bases from V and 2 bases from J, the junction contained 5 bases not matched to a gene. The CDR3 length is 14 residues. CDR3 residues: CAWQGQGGNQPQHF. The CDR3, as DNA: TGTGCCTGGCAAGGACAGGGTGGCAATCAGCCCCAGCATTTT.

The chain carries TRBV12-3 or TRBV12-4 and TRBJ1-5; D not resolved. CDR3 length: 11 amino acids. Trimming took off 6 bases at V and 9 bases at J, with 9 bases between the two ends. DNA of the CDR3: TGTGCCAGCAGACAGAAGGGGCCCCAGCATTTT. As protein: CASRQKGPQHF.

V usage is TRBV19 and J usage is TRBJ1-2; D is perhaps TRBD1 (5 bases). Germline CDR1 and CDR2: LNHDA and SQIVND (reference sequence). CDR3 length: 15 residues. V lost 5 bases and J 4 bases, leaving 17 bases between the germline ends. The CDR3 nucleotides are TGTGCCAGTAGTGTCCGCGCGCCGGGGACCTATGGCTACACCTTC. It yields the protein CASSVRAPGTYGYTF.

This rearrangement joins TRBV19 to TRBJ1-4; D remains ambiguous. The CDR3 has 15 amino acids. Germline values: CDR1 LNHDA, CDR2 SQIVND (reference sequence). Trimming cost V 8 bases and J 0 bases, with 13 bases left between them. The CDR3 sequence: CASPQWAATNEKLFF. The DNA for the CDR3 is TGTGCCAGTCCTCAGTGGGCAGCAACTAATGAAAAACTGTTTTTT.

This chain uses TRBV11-2 with TRBJ2-7; tentative D call: TRBD2 (5 bases). The CDR3 runs 14 residues. Germline V gives CDR1 SGHAT, CDR2 FQNNGV. The V and J ends lost 1 base and 2 bases respectively, with 9 bases between them. Here the CDR3 reads CASSLAGSAYEQYF. CDR3 nucleotide sequence: TGTGCCAGCAGCTTAGCGGGGAGCGCCTACGAGCAGTACTTC.

This clone was observed a handful of times. V and J are TRBV28 and TRBJ2-7; a weak D match, TRBD2 (7 bases). The V end lost 2 bases, the J end lost 2 bases, and 13 bases lay between the germline ends. This CDR3 region has 15 residues. CDR1 is MDHEN and CDR2 is SYDVKM in the germline V gene. The CDR3 here is CASSLNTGRAYEQYF. The CDR3 nucleotides read TGTGCCAGCAGTTTAAACACAGGGAGGGCCTACGAGCAGTACTTC.

This clone was seen only once. The chain uses TRBV27 and TRBJ1-3; possibly TRBD1 for D (5 bases). From germline, CDR1 is MNHEY and CDR2 SMNVEV (reference sequence). This CDR3 is built from 16 residues. The ends were cut back, 0 bases at V and 0 bases at J, with 9 bases in the middle. The CDR3 sequence is CASSLSWGTSGNTIYF. Here the CDR3 DNA reads TGTGCCAGCAGTTTATCATGGGGGACCTCTGGAAACACCATATATTTT.

This chain connects TRBV3-1 (or the pseudogene TRBV3-2) to TRBJ2-1; 8 nucleotides match TRBD1. Germline CDR1 and CDR2: LGHDT and YNNKEL (reference sequence). The CDR3 has 15 residues. V gave up 0 bases and J gave up 3 bases; unmatched junction bases: 1. CDR3 protein: CASSQDRGHYNEQFF. CDR3 sequence (DNA): TGTGCCAGCAGCCAAGACAGGGGGCACTACAATGAGCAGTTCTTC.

This rearrangement joins TRBV28 to TRBJ2-4; 7 bases map to TRBD2. This CDR3 comprises 14 residues. Per the germline V gene, CDR1 is MDHEN and CDR2 is SYDVKM. V was pared by 2 bases and J by 10 bases, with 8 bases of the junction left unmatched. CDR3: CASSLQAGGGIQYF. CDR3 in DNA: TGTGCCAGCAGTTTACAAGCCGGCGGGGGAATTCAGTACTTC.

The rearrangement links TRBV25-1 to TRBJ1-1; D remains unclear. Trimming removed 6 bases from V and 1 base from J, with 9 bases in between. The germline V gene has CDR1 MGHDK and CDR2 SYGVNS. The CDR3 runs 13 residues. The chain's CDR3 is CASSSAGNTEAFF. The CDR3 DNA sequence: TGTGCCAGCAGCTCCGCTGGGAACACTGAAGCTTTCTTT.

CDR3 nucleotide sequence: TGTGCCAGCAGTTCTCAGGGTGGGAACACTGAAGCTTTCTTT. It specifies CASSSQGGNTEAFF. This sequence joins TRBV28 and TRBJ1-1; TRBD1 is a possible D gene (5 bases). Trimming removed 4 bases at V and 1 base at J, with 10 bases between. This CDR3 region has 14 residues. Germline CDR1 and CDR2: MDHEN and SYDVKM.

This clone was found once. The V call is TRBV7-8, the J call TRBJ1-1; D might be TRBD1 (5 bases). This CDR3 has 15 residues. V was cut by 5 bases and J by 7 bases, with 20 bases left in between. Germline V gene data show CDR1 as SGHVS and CDR2 as FQNEAQ. CDR3: CASSQVLGGVGEAFF. The CDR3 DNA sequence: TGTGCCAGCAGCCAAGTTTTAGGAGGGGTCGGTGAAGCTTTCTTT. The full variable domain, completed using reference TRBV7-8 and TRBJ1-1, is GAGVSQSPRYKVAKRGQDVALRCDPISGHVSLFWYQQALGQGPEFLTYFQNEAQLDKSGLPSDRFFAERPEGSVSTLKIQRTQQEDSAVYLCASSQVLGGVGEAFFGQGTRLTVV.

V gene TRBV7-3 combines with J gene TRBJ1-1; TRBD1 matches 10 bases. CDR3 length equals 16 residues. Per the germline V gene, CDR1 is SGHTA and CDR2 is FQGTGA. Trimming cost V 7 bases and J 10 bases; bases outside gene matches: 18. The CDR3 protein is CASTQSPGQGMSGAFF. DNA of the CDR3: TGTGCCAGCACCCAATCACCGGGACAGGGGATGTCAGGAGCTTTCTTT.

This sequence joins TRBV30 and TRBJ1-2; D remains ambiguous. From germline, CDR1 is GTSNPN and CDR2 SVGIG (reference sequence). The CDR3 is 13 residues long. With 3 bases removed from V and 3 bases from J, the gap between germline ends came to 11 bases. CDR3 DNA: TGTGCCTGGAGGGTCTTACTCGACTATGGCTACACCTTC. This encodes CAWRVLLDYGYTF.